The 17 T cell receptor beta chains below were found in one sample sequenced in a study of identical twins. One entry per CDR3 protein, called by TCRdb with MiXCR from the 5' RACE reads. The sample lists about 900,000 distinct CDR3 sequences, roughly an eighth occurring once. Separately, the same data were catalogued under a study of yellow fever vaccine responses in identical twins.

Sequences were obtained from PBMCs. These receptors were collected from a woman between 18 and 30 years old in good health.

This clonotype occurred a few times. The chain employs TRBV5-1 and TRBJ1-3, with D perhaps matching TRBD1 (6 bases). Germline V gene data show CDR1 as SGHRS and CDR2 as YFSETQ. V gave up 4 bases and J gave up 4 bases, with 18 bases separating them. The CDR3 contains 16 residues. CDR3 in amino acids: CASSPLGQTEGNTIYF. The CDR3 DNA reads TGCGCCAGCAGCCCCCTCGGACAGACAGAGGGAAACACCATATATTTT.

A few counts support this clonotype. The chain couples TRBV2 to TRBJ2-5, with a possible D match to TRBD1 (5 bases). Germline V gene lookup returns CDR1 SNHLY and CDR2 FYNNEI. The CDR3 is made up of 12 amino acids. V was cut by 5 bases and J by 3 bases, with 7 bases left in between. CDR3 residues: CASSTTEETQYF. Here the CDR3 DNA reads TGTGCCAGCAGTACGACAGAAGAGACCCAGTACTTC.

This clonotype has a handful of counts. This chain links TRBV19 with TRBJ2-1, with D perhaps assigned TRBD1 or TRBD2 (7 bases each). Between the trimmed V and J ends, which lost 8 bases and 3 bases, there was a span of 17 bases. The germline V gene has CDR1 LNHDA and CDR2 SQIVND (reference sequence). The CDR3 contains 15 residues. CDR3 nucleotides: TGTGCCAGTTCCCCAGGGGGAGGGATCTACAATGAGCAGTTCTTC. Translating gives CASSPGGGIYNEQFF.

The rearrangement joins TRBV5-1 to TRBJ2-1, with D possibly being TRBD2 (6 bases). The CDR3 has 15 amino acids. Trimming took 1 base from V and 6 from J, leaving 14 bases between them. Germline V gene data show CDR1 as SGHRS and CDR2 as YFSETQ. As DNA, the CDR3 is TGCGCCAGCAGCTTGACGGGGGACCTATGCAATGAGCAGTTCTTC. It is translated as CASSLTGDLCNEQFF.

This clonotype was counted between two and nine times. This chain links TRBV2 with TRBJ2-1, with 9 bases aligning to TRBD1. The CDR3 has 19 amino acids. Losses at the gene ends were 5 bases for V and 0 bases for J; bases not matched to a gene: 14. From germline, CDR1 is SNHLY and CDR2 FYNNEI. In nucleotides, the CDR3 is TGTGCCAGCAGTTTTGGACAGGGGCTACCAGGAGTCTCCTACAATGAGCAGTTCTTC. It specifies CASSFGQGLPGVSYNEQFF.

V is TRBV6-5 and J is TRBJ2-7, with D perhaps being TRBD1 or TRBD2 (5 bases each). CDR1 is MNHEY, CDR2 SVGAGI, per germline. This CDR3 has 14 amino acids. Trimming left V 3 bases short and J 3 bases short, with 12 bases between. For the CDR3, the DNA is TGTGCCAGCAGTTATGGGACGGTCCTCTACGAGCAGTACTTC. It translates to CASSYGTVLYEQYF.

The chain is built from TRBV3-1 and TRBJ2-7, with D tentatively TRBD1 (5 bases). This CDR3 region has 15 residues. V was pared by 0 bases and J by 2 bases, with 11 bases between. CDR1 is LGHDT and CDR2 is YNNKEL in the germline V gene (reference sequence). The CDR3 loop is CASSQDWTRAYEQYF. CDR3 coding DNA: TGTGCCAGCAGCCAAGACTGGACACGCGCCTACGAGCAGTACTTC.

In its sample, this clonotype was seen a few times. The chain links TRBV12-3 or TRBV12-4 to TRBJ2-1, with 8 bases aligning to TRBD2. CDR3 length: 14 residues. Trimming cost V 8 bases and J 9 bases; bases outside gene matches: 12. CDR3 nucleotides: TGTGCCAGCTCGCGTAGGGGGACTAGGATTGAGCAGTTCTTC. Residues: CASSRRGTRIEQFF.

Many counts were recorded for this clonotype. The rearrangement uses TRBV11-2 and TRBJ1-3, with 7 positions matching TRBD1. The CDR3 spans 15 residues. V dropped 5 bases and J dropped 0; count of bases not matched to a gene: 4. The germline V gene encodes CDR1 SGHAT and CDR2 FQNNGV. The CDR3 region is CASSPGQYSGNTIYF. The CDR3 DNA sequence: TGTGCCAGCAGCCCGGGACAGTACTCTGGAAACACCATATATTTT.

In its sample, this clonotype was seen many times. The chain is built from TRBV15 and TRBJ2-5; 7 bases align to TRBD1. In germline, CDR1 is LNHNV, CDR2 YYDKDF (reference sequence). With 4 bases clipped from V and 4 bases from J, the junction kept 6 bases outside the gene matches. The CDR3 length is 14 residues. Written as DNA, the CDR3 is TGTGCCACCAGCACGACAGGGTTAATAGAGACCCAGTACTTC. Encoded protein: CATSTTGLIETQYF.

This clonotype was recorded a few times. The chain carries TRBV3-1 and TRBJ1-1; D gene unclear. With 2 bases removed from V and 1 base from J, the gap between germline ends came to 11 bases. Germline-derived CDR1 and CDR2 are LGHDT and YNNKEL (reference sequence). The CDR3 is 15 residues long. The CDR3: CASSQKIRGNTEAFF. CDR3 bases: TGTGCCAGCAGCCAAAAGATCCGGGGGAACACTGAAGCTTTCTTT.

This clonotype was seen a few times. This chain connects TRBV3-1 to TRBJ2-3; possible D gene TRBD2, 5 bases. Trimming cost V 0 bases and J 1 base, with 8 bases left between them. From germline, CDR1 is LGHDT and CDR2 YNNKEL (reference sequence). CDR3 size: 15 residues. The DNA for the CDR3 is TGTGCCAGCAGCCAAGACGGGGAGCGCACAGATACGCAGTATTTT. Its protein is CASSQDGERTDTQYF.

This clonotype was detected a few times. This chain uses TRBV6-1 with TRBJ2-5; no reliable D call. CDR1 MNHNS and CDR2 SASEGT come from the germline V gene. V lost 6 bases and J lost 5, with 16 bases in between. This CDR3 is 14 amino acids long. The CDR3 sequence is CASSITQTKETQYF. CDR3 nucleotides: TGTGCCAGCAGCATAACCCAAACAAAGGAGACCCAGTACTTC.

CDR3 region: CASSPGGAEKGYEQYV. In DNA form, the CDR3 reads TGTGCCAGCAGCCCAGGGGGCGCTGAAAAAGGGTACGAGCAGTACGTC. The chain links TRBV12-3 or TRBV12-4 to TRBJ2-7; 8 nucleotides align to TRBD1. The CDR3 runs to 16 residues. V lost 6 bases to trimming and J lost 4 bases; unmatched junction nucleotides: 14.

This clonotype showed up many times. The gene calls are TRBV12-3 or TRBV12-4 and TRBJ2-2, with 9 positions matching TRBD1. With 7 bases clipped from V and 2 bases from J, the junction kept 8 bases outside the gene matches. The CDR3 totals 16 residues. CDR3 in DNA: TGTGCCAGCATCACCCGGACAGGGGACAACACCGGGGAGCTGTTTTTT. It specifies CASITRTGDNTGELFF.

CDR3 DNA sequence: TGTGCCACCAGTGATTTTGACAGCTACTATGGCTACACCTTC. Its translation is CATSDFDSYYGYTF. The rearrangement links TRBV24-1 to TRBJ1-2, with D perhaps TRBD1 (5 bases). The CDR3 has 14 residues. Germline CDR1 is KGHDR and CDR2 is SFDVKD. V was cut by 1 base and J by 3 bases, with 8 bases left in between.

The CDR3 loop reads CSARRGGHLQETQYF. In DNA, the CDR3 is TGCAGTGCTAGACGAGGAGGACACCTTCAAGAGACCCAGTACTTC. V usage is TRBV20-1 and J usage is TRBJ2-5; D possibly uses TRBD1 or TRBD2 (5 bases each). The CDR3 spans 15 residues. Germline V gene lookup returns CDR1 DFQATT and CDR2 SNEGSKA (reference sequence). Trimming shortened V by 2 bases and J by 2 bases, and 15 bases separated the two germline ends.